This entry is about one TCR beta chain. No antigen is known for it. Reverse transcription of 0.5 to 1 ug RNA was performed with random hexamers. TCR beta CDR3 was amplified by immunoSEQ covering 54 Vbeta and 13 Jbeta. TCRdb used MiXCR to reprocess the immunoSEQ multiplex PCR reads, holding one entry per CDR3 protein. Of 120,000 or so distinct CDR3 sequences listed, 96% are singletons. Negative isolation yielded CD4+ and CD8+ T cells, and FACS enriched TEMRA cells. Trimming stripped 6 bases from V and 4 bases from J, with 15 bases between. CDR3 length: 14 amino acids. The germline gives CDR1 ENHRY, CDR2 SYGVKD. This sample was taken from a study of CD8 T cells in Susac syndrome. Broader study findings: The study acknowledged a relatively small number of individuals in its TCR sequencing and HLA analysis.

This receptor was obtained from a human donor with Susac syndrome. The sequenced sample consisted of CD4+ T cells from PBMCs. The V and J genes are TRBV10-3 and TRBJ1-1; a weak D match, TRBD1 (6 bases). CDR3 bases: TGTGCCATCAGGGACGGGGGCTGGGGCACTGAAGCTTTCTTT. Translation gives CAIRDGGWGTEAFF.